Here is one T cell receptor beta chain with its context. Its specificity is unknown. The method was immunoSEQ multiplex PCR; TCRdb's version includes in-frame clones alone and lacks a portion of them. The sample records approximately 270,000 clones, roughly 87% being singletons. This entry belongs to a study of cytomegalovirus exposure and HLA in healthy donors. For the study at large: The 130 or so validation repertoires used the same platform as the roughly 700 first-cohort repertoires (as reported by a later analysis). Study-wide results and caveats: The study listed around 150 cytomegalovirus-associated TCR beta chains. Reported results showed that the classifier diagnosed cytomegalovirus status with high specificity and sensitivity.

CDR3 length: 16 amino acids. In germline, CDR1 is MDHEN, CDR2 SYDVKM. V shed 7 bases, J shed 5 bases, and the junction held 16 bases outside the gene matches. The chain uses TRBV28 and TRBJ2-5, with 7 bases identical to TRBD2. Sequences were obtained from PBMCs. The source of this sequence is a man between 18 and 29 years old in good health and CMV-seropositive. The CDR3 here is CASTEVIAGEGETQYF. The CDR3 DNA sequence: TGTGCCAGCACGGAGGTCATCGCGGGAGAGGGGGAGACCCAGTACTTC. The full variable domain, completed using reference TRBV28 and TRBJ2-5, is DVKVTQSSRYLVKRTGEKVFLECVQDMDHENMFWYRQDPGLGLRLIYFSYDVKMKEKGDIPEGYSVSREKKERFSLILESASTNQTSMYLCASTEVIAGEGETQYFGPGTRLLVL.